This T cell receptor (beta chain) is from a study of T cell repertoires in cytomegalovirus infection. About the study: Recently identified HLA-C-restricted and well-studied HLA-B-restricted CMV epitopes were used. Shared public TCR beta signatures pointed to both CMV infection and a matching HLA type.

In this sample, this clonotype turned up a few times. No antigen is known for it. Study results and limitations: HLA-C-restricted CMV-specific TCR beta clonotypes prevailed in the ex vivo response. Carriers of CMV plus the relevant HLA were identified by cumulative public TCR beta family frequency.

TCRdb reanalysed the reads using MiXCR and keeps one entry per CDR3 protein. The sample lists around 800,000 distinct CDR3 sequences, about 33% occurring once. The sequencing here drew on cultured CD8+ T cells from PBMCs, taken from culture after CMV antigen stimulation. This clonotype originated in a human donor in good health (CMV status not recorded). Some clones in this sample may be carry-over from other donors' samples.

Here the CDR3 DNA reads TGTGCCAGCTCCCAAGGGATTAGCGGTCAAGAGACCCAGTACTTC. Translated: CASSQGISGQETQYF. This chain joins TRBV7-2 and TRBJ2-5, with D tentatively TRBD2 (6 bases). This CDR3 is built from 15 residues. Germline V gene data show CDR1 as SGHTA and CDR2 as FQGNSA. The germline V and J ends were trimmed by 8 bases and 2 bases, with 18 bases remaining between them.